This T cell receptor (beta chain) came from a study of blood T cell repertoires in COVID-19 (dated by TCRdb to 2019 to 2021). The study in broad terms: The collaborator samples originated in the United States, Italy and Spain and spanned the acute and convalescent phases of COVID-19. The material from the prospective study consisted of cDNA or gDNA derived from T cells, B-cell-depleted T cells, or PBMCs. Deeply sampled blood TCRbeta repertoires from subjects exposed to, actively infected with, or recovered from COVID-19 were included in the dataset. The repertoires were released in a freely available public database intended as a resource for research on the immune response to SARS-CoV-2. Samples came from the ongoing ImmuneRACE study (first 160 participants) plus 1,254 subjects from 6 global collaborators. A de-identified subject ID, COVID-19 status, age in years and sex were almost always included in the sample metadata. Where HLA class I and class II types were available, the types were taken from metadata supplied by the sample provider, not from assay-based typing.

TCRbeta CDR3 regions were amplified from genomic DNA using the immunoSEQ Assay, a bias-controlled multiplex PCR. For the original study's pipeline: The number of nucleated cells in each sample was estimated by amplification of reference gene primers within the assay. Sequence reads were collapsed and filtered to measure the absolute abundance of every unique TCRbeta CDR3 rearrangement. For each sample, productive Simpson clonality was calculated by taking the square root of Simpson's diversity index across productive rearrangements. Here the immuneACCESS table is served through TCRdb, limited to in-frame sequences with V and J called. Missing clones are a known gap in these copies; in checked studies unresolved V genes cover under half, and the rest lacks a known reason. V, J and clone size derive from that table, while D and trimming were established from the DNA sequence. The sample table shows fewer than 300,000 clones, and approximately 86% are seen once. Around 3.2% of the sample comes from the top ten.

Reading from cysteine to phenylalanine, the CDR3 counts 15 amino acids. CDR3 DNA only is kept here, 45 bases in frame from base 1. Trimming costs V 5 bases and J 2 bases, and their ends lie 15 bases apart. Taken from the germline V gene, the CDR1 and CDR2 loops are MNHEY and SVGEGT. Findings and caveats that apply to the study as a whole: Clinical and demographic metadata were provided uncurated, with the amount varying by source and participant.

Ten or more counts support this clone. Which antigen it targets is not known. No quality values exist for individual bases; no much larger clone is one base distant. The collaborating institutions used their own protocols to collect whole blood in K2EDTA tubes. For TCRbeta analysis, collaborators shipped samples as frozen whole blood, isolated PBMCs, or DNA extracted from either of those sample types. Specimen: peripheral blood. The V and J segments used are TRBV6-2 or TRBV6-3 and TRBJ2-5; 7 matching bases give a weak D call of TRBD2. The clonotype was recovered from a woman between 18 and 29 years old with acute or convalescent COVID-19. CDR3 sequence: CASSGYREGQETQYF. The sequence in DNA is TGTGCCAGCAGTGGTTACAGGGAGGGGCAAGAGACCCAGTACTTC.